One and the same sample provided the 2 T cell receptor beta chains below, sequenced in a study of T cells in tumors after PD-1 blockade. The protocol was immunoSEQ multiplex PCR, while the TCRdb copy is restricted to in-frame clones and leaves out a portion. This sample has about 25,000 clones, with roughly 85% found just once. The sequencing used PBMCs, collected after anti-PD-1 treatment. These receptors all come from a human donor with basal cell carcinoma.

V gene TRBV7-2 combines with J gene TRBJ1-4; 7 bases map to TRBD1. V gave up 5 bases and J gave up 3 bases; unmatched junction bases: 9. CDR3 length: 16 residues. CDR1 is SGHTA and CDR2 is FQGNSA in the germline V gene. CDR3 coding DNA: TGTGCCAGCAGCAGGCAGGGACAGATTGCTAATGAAAAACTGTTTTTT. Translating gives CASSRQGQIANEKLFF.

A single count supports this clone. The rearrangement uses TRBV6-5 and TRBJ1-1; D not resolved. The CDR3 spans 12 residues. The V end was cut by 5 bases, the J end by 1 base, with 5 bases between. Germline V lookup: CDR1 MNHEY, CDR2 SVGAGI. The CDR3 sequence: CASSRQNTEAFF. The CDR3 DNA follows: TGTGCCAGCAGTCGACAGAACACTGAAGCTTTCTTT.